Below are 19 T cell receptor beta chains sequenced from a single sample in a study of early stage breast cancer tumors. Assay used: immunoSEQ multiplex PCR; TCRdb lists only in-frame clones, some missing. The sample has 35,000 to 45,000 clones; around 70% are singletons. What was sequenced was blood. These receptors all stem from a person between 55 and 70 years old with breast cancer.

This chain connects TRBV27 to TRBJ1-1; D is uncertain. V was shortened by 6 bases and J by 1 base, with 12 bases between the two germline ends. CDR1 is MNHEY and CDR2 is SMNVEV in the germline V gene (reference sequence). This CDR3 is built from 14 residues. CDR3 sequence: CASSNSNRNTEAFF. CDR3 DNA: TGTGCCAGCAGCAACAGCAACAGGAACACTGAAGCTTTCTTT.

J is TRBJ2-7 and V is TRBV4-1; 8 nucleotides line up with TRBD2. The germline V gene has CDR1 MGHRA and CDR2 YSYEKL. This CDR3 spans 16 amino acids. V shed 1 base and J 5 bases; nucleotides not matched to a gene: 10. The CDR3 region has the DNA TGCGCCAGCAGCCAAGGCCGATTAGCGGGGACCAACGAGCAGTACTTC. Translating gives CASSQGRLAGTNEQYF.

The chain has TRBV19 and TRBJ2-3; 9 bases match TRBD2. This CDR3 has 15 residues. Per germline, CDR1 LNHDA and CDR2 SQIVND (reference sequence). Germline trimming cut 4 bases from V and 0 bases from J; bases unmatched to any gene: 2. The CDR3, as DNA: TGTGCCAGTAGTAGTAGCGGGAGTAGCACAGATACGCAGTATTTT. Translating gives CASSSSGSSTDTQYF. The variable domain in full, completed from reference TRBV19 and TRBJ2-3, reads DGGITQSPKYLFRKEGQNVTLSCEQNLNHDAMYWYRQDPGQGLRLIYYSQIVNDFQKGDIAEGYSVSREKKESFPLTVTSAQKNPTAFYLCASSSSGSSTDTQYFGPGTRLTVL.

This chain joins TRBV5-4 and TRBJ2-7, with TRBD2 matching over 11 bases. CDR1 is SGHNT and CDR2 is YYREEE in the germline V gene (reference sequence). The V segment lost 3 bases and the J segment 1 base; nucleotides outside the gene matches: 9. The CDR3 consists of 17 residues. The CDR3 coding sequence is TGTGCCAGCAGCTGGGGACACGGACTAGCGGGTTCCTACGAGCAGTACTTC. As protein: CASSWGHGLAGSYEQYF.

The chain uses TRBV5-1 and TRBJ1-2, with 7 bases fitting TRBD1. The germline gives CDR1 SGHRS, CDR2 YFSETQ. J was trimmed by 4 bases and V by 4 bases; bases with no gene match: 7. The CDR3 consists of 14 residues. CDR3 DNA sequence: TGCGCCAGCAGCCCCGGGACAGAAGCCTATGGCTACACCTTC. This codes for CASSPGTEAYGYTF. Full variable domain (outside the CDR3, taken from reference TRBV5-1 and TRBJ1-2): KAGVTQTPRYLIKTRGQQVTLSCSPISGHRSVSWYQQTPGQGLQFLFEYFSETQRNKGNFPGRFSGRQFSNSRSEMNVSTLELGDSALYLCASSPGTEAYGYTFGSGTRLTVV.

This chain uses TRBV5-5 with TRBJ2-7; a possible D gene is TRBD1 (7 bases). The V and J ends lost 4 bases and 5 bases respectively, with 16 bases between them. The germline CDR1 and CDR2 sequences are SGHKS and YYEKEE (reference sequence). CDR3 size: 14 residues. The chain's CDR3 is CASSRGGGGNEQYF. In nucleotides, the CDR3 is TGTGCCAGCAGCCGAGGAGGGGGCGGGAACGAGCAGTACTTC.

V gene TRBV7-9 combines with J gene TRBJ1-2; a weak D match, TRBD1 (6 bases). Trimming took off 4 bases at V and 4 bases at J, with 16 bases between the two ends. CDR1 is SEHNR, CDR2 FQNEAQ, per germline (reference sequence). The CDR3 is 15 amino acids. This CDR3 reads CASSSGGRGLYGYTF. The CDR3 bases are TGTGCCAGCAGCTCCGGGGGACGGGGGCTCTATGGCTACACCTTC.

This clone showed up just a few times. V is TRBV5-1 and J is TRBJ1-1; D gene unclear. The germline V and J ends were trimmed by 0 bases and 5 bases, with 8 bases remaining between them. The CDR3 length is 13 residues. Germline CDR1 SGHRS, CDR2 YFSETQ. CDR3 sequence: CASSLALETEAFF. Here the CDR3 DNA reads TGCGCCAGCAGCTTGGCCTTAGAGACTGAAGCTTTCTTT.

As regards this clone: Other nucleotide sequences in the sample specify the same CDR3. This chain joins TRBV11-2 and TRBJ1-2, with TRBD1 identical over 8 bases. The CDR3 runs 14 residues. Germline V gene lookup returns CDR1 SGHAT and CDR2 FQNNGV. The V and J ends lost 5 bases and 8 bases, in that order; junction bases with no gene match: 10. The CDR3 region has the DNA TGTGCCAGCAGCAACGCTCAGGGGGCGGGGGGCTACACCTTC. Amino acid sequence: CASSNAQGAGGYTF.

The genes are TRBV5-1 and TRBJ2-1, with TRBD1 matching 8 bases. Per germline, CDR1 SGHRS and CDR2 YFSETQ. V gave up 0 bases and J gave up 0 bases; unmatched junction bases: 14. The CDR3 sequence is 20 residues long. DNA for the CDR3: TGCGCCAGCAGCTTGGGTTGGGGGACAGGTCGAACGAGCTCCTACAATGAGCAGTTCTTC. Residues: CASSLGWGTGRTSSYNEQFF.

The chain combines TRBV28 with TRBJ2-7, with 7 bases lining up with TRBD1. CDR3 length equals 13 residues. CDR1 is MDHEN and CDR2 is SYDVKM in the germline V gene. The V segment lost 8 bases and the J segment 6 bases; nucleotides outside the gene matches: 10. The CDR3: CASGRDSICEQYF. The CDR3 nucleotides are TGTGCCAGCGGCCGGGACAGTATCTGCGAGCAGTACTTC.

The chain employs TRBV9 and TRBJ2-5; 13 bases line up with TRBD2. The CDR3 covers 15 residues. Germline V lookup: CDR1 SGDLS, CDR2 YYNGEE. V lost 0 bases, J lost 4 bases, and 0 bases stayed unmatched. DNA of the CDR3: TGTGCCAGCAGCGTAGGGACTAGCGGGGGAGAGACCCAGTACTTC. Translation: CASSVGTSGGETQYF.

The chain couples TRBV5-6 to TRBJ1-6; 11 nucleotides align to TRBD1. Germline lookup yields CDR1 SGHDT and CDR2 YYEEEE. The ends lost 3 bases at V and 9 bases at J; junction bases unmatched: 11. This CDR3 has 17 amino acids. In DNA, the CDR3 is TGTGCCAGCAGCTCGGATGGACAGGGGGCATTATCTTCACCCCTCCACTTT. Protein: CASSSDGQGALSSPLHF.

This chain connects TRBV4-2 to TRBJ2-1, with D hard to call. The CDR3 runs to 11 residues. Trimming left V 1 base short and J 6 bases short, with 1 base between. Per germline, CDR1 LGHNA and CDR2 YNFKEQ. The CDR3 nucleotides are TGTGCCAGCAGCCAAGTCAATGAGCAGTTCTTC. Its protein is CASSQVNEQFF.

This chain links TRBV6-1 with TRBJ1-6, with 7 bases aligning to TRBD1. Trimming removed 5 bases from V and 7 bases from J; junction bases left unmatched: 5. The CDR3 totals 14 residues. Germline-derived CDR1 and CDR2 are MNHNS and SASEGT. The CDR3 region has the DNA TGTGCCAGCAGTCCCGGGACAGCAAATTCACCCCTCCACTTT. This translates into CASSPGTANSPLHF.

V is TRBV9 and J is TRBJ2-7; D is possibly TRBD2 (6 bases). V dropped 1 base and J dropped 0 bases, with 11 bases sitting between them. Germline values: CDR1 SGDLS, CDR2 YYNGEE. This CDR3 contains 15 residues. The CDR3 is CASSVSGLSSYEQYF. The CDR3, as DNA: TGTGCCAGCAGCGTAAGCGGGTTGAGCTCCTACGAGCAGTACTTC.

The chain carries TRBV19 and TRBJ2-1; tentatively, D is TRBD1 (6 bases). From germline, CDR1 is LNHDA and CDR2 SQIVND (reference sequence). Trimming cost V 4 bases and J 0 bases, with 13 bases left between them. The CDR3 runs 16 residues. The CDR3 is CASSRGRSGSYNEQFF. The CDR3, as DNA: TGTGCCAGTAGTAGGGGGCGAAGCGGCTCCTACAATGAGCAGTTCTTC.

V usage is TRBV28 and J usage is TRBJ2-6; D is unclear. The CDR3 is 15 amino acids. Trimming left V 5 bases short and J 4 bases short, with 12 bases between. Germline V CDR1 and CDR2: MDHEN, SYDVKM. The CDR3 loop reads CASSLGSVGANVLTF. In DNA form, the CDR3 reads TGTGCCAGCAGTCTCGGGTCGGTAGGGGCCAACGTCCTGACTTTC.

The CDR3 protein is CASREGVSGELFF. In DNA form, the CDR3 reads TGTGCCAGCAGGGAGGGGGTGTCAGGGGAGCTGTTTTTT. The genes are TRBV28 and TRBJ2-2; D possibly matches TRBD1 or TRBD2 (6 bases each). CDR1 MDHEN and CDR2 SYDVKM come from the germline V gene. This CDR3 contains 13 residues. Trimming removed 6 bases from V and 8 bases from J, with 13 bases in between.